Shown below are 30 T cell receptor beta chains from a single sample sequenced in a study of OX40 agonist ivuxolimab in advanced cancers. Repertoires were generated with immunoSEQ multiplex PCR, while TCRdb's copy carries only in-frame clones and drops some. Among some 10,000 clones listed, about 86% were seen once. Material: CD4+ or CD8+ T cells sorted from blood, obtained in a trial of the OX40 agonist ivuxolimab. These receptors were taken from an adult with an advanced solid tumor such as melanoma, head and neck, liver or kidney cancer.

The gene calls are TRBV9 and TRBJ2-7, with D possibly TRBD2 on 6 matching bases. Germline loops: CDR1 SGDLS, CDR2 YYNGEE. V was shortened by 0 bases and J by 7 bases, with 11 bases between the two germline ends. The CDR3 has 13 amino acids. As DNA, the CDR3 is TGTGCCAGCAGCGTAGCTGGGGGAGGTGAGCAGTACTTC. As protein: CASSVAGGGEQYF.

This chain links TRBV5-5 with TRBJ1-3; D unclear. There are 15 residues in the CDR3. The germline gives CDR1 SGHKS, CDR2 YYEKEE (reference sequence). V lost 0 bases, J lost 0 bases, and 7 bases lay in between. CDR3 bases: TGTGCCAGCAGCTTGGGTCAGAGCTCTGGAAACACCATATATTTT. This encodes CASSLGQSSGNTIYF.

J is TRBJ2-5 and V is TRBV2; perhaps D is TRBD1 or TRBD2 (5 bases each). V was pared by 4 bases and J by 4 bases, with 19 bases between. The CDR3 consists of 16 residues. Germline assignment: CDR1 SNHLY and CDR2 FYNNEI. The CDR3 DNA reads TGTGCCAGCAGTGGCTATGGGACCCTTCATCGAGAGACCCAGTACTTC. This codes for CASSGYGTLHRETQYF.

The rearrangement uses TRBV15 and TRBJ1-5; D is unclear. V was shortened by 1 base and J by 0 bases, with 1 base between the two germline ends. The germline V gene encodes CDR1 LNHNV and CDR2 YYDKDF (reference sequence). The CDR3 runs to 13 residues. The CDR3 DNA sequence: TGTGCCACCAGCAGAGGTAGCAATCAGCCCCAGCATTTT. It codes for CATSRGSNQPQHF.

A note on this clone: This same CDR3 is encoded by further DNA sequences in the sample. The chain couples TRBV5-4 to TRBJ1-1; no firm D call. V gave up 4 bases and J gave up 0 bases, with 13 bases separating them. The CDR3 runs 15 residues. Germline CDR1 reads SGHNT; CDR2 reads YYREEE (reference sequence). The CDR3 region is CASSLWRHLNTEAFF. The CDR3 region has the DNA TGTGCCAGCAGCCTGTGGAGACACTTGAACACTGAAGCTTTCTTT. The entire variable domain, with the rest obtained from reference TRBV5-4 and TRBJ1-1, is as follows: ETGVTQSPTHLIKTRGQQVTLRCSSQSGHNTVSWYQQALGQGPQFIFQYYREEENGRGNFPPRFSGLQFPNYSSELNVNALELDDSALYLCASSLWRHLNTEAFFGQGTRLTVV.

The J gene is TRBJ2-1, the V gene TRBV7-9; D not resolved. Looked up from germline, CDR1 is SEHNR and CDR2 is FQNEAQ (reference sequence). The CDR3 is 12 amino acids. V gave up 5 bases and J gave up 4 bases, with 6 bases separating them. The CDR3 protein is CASSREYNEQFF. As DNA, the CDR3 is TGTGCCAGCAGCAGAGAATACAATGAGCAGTTCTTC.

This chain links TRBV19 with TRBJ1-5, with TRBD1 as a possible D gene (5 bases). The germline V gene has CDR1 LNHDA and CDR2 SQIVND (reference sequence). CDR3 length equals 16 residues. V lost 3 bases and J lost 0, with 12 bases in between. The chain's CDR3 is CASSILQANSNQPQHF. CDR3 DNA sequence: TGTGCCAGTAGTATTCTACAGGCCAATAGCAATCAGCCCCAGCATTTT.

This clone was counted only a few times. V is TRBV7-9 and J is TRBJ1-2; perhaps TRBD1 as D (5 bases). The CDR3 totals 15 residues. Germline V CDR1 and CDR2: SEHNR, FQNEAQ (reference sequence). Trimming removed 5 bases at V and 4 bases at J, with 17 bases between. This CDR3 reads CASSRLEGNFYGYTF. The DNA of the CDR3 is TGTGCCAGCAGCCGTTTGGAGGGGAACTTCTATGGCTACACCTTC.

V and J are TRBV7-9 and TRBJ2-7; perhaps TRBD2 as D (5 bases). Germline V gives CDR1 SEHNR, CDR2 FQNEAQ (reference sequence). Deletions cut 5 bases from V and 5 bases from J, with 13 bases between. The CDR3 length is 13 residues. For the CDR3, the DNA is TGTGCCAGCAGCCCGGGATTAGTGGACGAGCAGTACTTC. Translation gives CASSPGLVDEQYF. The full variable domain, completed using reference TRBV7-9 and TRBJ2-7, is DTGVSQNPRHKITKRGQNVTFRCDPISEHNRLYWYRQTLGQGPEFLTYFQNEAQLEKSRLLSDRFSAERPKGSFSTLEIQRTEQGDSAMYLCASSPGLVDEQYFGPGTRLTVT.

The V and J genes are TRBV2 and TRBJ1-1; D is unclear. Trimming removed 10 bases from V and 2 bases from J, with 11 bases in between. This CDR3 is built from 12 residues. CDR1 is SNHLY and CDR2 is FYNNEI in the germline V gene. The CDR3 is CATPWVNTEAFF. In DNA, the CDR3 is TGTGCCACCCCGTGGGTCAACACTGAAGCTTTCTTT.

This clone was counted only a few times. The V gene is TRBV19, the J gene TRBJ2-2; a weak D match, TRBD1 (7 bases). The CDR3 is 16 amino acids. V lost 7 bases and J lost 1, with 16 bases in between. The germline CDR1 and CDR2 sequences are LNHDA and SQIVND (reference sequence). This CDR3 is CASTPTQGGNTGELFF. Written as DNA, the CDR3 is TGTGCCAGTACACCAACCCAGGGGGGGAACACCGGGGAGCTGTTTTTT.

J is TRBJ2-4 and V is TRBV4-1, with D possibly called TRBD1 or TRBD2 (5 bases each). Looked up from germline, CDR1 is MGHRA and CDR2 is YSYEKL. Trimming left V 2 bases short and J 8 bases short, with 16 bases between. The CDR3 sequence is 15 residues long. The DNA of the CDR3 is TGCGCCAGCAGCCAATCACTCCAGGGAGCGGACATTCAGTACTTC. Translated: CASSQSLQGADIQYF.

The CDR3 DNA is TGTGCCAGCAGCTTCGGCCTAGCGGGGTCCTACGAGCAGTACTTC. Protein product: CASSFGLAGSYEQYF. The chain combines TRBV5-4 with TRBJ2-7; 9 positions match TRBD2. Germline V gene lookup returns CDR1 SGHNT and CDR2 YYREEE (reference sequence). The J segment lost 1 base and the V segment lost 2 bases, leaving 4 bases of the junction unmatched. The CDR3 has 15 amino acids.

The V call is TRBV10-2, the J call TRBJ1-5; possible D gene TRBD1, 6 bases. Trimming removed 3 bases from V and 1 base from J, with 13 bases in between. CDR3 length: 16 residues. Germline loops: CDR1 WSHSY, CDR2 SAAADI. CDR3 DNA sequence: TGCGCCAGCAGTGACTTCGGGGGCGGGAGCAATCAGCCCCAGCATTTT. Translation: CASSDFGGGSNQPQHF.

This clone was seen a single time. The rearrangement links TRBV14 to TRBJ2-2; D not certain. V was trimmed by 4 bases and J by 0 bases, leaving 12 bases between them. The V gene's germline CDR1 is SGHDN and CDR2 FVKESK. The length of the CDR3 is 16 residues. Here the CDR3 DNA reads TGTGCCAGCAGCCCGTCCTGGGTTTCGAACACCGGGGAGCTGTTTTTT. Its translation is CASSPSWVSNTGELFF.

V is TRBV6-5 and J is TRBJ1-2; a possible D gene is TRBD1 (5 bases). Trimming left V 4 bases short and J 12 bases short, with 24 bases between. CDR3 length equals 15 residues. CDR1 MNHEY and CDR2 SVGAGI come from the germline V gene. The CDR3 sequence: CASSSPFEGRKGNTF. DNA of the CDR3: TGTGCCAGCAGTTCCCCCTTTGAGGGGAGAAAAGGAAACACCTTC.

J is TRBJ1-2 and V is TRBV20-1, with D unresolved. Germline assignment: CDR1 DFQATT and CDR2 SNEGSKA (reference sequence). CDR3 length: 11 residues. CDR3 bases: TGCAGCGTCTGGGATCGGTATGGCTACACCTTC. Encoded protein: CSVWDRYGYTF.

The rearrangement uses TRBV27 and TRBJ2-1; D is ambiguous. Germline CDR1 and CDR2: MNHEY and SMNVEV (reference sequence). This CDR3 is built from 15 residues. The germline V and J ends were trimmed by 2 bases and 3 bases, with 11 bases remaining between them. DNA for the CDR3: TGTGCCAGCAGTTTACGCGGACCGTTCTACAATGAGCAGTTCTTC. It encodes CASSLRGPFYNEQFF.

This chain joins TRBV5-4 and TRBJ2-5; TRBD2 matches 8 bases. Gene TRBJ2-7 matches the end of the DNA better, so the J call may be wrong. This CDR3 has 15 amino acids. Germline V gene data show CDR1 as SGHNT and CDR2 as YYREEE (reference sequence). The CDR3 here is CASSLGGPGGNEQYF. In nucleotides, the CDR3 is TGTGCCAGCAGCTTGGGCGGCCCGGGGGGGAACGAGCAGTACTTC.

The V gene is TRBV19, the J gene TRBJ1-2, with unresolved D. V was cut by 1 base and J by 2 bases, with 5 bases left in between. There are 13 residues in the CDR3. Germline loops: CDR1 LNHDA, CDR2 SQIVND (reference sequence). The CDR3 sequence: CASSIGRNYGYTF. The CDR3 coding sequence is TGTGCCAGTAGTATAGGGCGGAACTATGGCTACACCTTC. Full variable domain (rest looked up from reference TRBV19 and TRBJ1-2): DGGITQSPKYLFRKEGQNVTLSCEQNLNHDAMYWYRQDPGQGLRLIYYSQIVNDFQKGDIAEGYSVSREKKESFPLTVTSAQKNPTAFYLCASSIGRNYGYTFGSGTRLTVV.

This clone has more than one count but fewer than ten. The rearrangement uses TRBV25-1 and TRBJ1-2; a weak D match, TRBD1 (6 bases). The CDR3 is 13 residues long. CDR1 and CDR2 from the germline V gene are MGHDK and SYGVNS. The V end lost 10 bases, the J end lost 4 bases, and 16 bases lay between the germline ends. Here the CDR3 DNA reads TGTGCCACCCAACAGGGAGGTACCTATGGCTACACCTTC. This encodes CATQQGGTYGYTF.

V is TRBV9 and J is TRBJ2-7; perhaps TRBD2 as D (5 bases). Germline loops: CDR1 SGDLS, CDR2 YYNGEE. V was clipped by 3 bases and J by 3 bases, with 13 bases between them. This CDR3 comprises 14 residues. CDR3 DNA sequence: TGTGCCAGCAGCGCTTCAAGCGGACGCTACGAGCAGTACTTC. Translated, it gives CASSASSGRYEQYF.

This rearrangement joins TRBV13 to TRBJ2-3, with TRBD2 as a possible D gene (6 bases). V lost 8 bases to trimming and J lost 4 bases, with 22 bases between them. Germline V CDR1 and CDR2: PRHDT, FYEKMQ (reference sequence). This CDR3 is built from 16 residues. This CDR3 is CASALRRGFVADTQYF. The DNA for the CDR3 is TGTGCCAGCGCACTACGGAGGGGTTTTGTCGCAGATACGCAGTATTTT.

The chain uses TRBV5-1 and TRBJ2-7, with D perhaps TRBD1 (6 bases). CDR1 SGHRS and CDR2 YFSETQ come from the germline V gene. The CDR3 sequence is 13 residues long. V lost 2 bases and J 7 bases, leaving 13 bases between the germline ends. Written as DNA, the CDR3 is TGCGCCAGCAGCTTAACAGGGATTTGGGAGCAGTACTTC. It specifies CASSLTGIWEQYF.

V usage is TRBV5-4 and J usage is TRBJ2-7; D may be TRBD1 (6 bases). The CDR3 covers 13 residues. With 4 bases removed from V and 4 bases from J, the gap between germline ends came to 12 bases. Germline V gene lookup returns CDR1 SGHNT and CDR2 YYREEE (reference sequence). CDR3 sequence: CASSLLGAYEQYF. The CDR3 nucleotides read TGTGCCAGCAGCCTGCTGGGGGCGTACGAGCAGTACTTC.

The chain uses TRBV28 and TRBJ2-7; D may correspond to TRBD1 or TRBD2 (7 bases each). V lost 6 bases and J lost 1, with 13 bases in between. The CDR3 has 14 amino acids. Germline V gene lookup returns CDR1 MDHEN and CDR2 SYDVKM. Written as DNA, the CDR3 is TGTGCCAGCAGGCACAGGGGAGGGTCCTACGAGCAGTACTTC. Its translation: CASRHRGGSYEQYF. Full variable domain (remainder filled in from reference TRBV28 and TRBJ2-7): DVKVTQSSRYLVKRTGEKVFLECVQDMDHENMFWYRQDPGLGLRLIYFSYDVKMKEKGDIPEGYSVSREKKERFSLILESASTNQTSMYLCASRHRGGSYEQYFGPGTRLTVT.

This clone was seen a few times. The V and J genes are TRBV27 and TRBJ2-3; D is ambiguous. V lost 6 bases to trimming and J lost 4 bases, with 8 bases between them. The germline CDR1 and CDR2 sequences are MNHEY and SMNVEV (reference sequence). This CDR3 has 12 amino acids. CDR3 nucleotides: TGTGCCAGCAGGTGGTCTCCAGATACGCAGTATTTT. Translation: CASRWSPDTQYF.

The J gene is TRBJ2-1, the V gene TRBV4-1; D possibly matches TRBD1 or TRBD2 (5 bases each). The CDR3 length is 14 residues. Trimming cost V 0 bases and J 6 bases, with 9 bases left between them. Germline CDR1 is MGHRA and CDR2 is YSYEKL. CDR3 nucleotide sequence: TGCGCCAGCAGCCAAGATCCGGGGCCCAATGAGCAGTTCTTC. Translated, it gives CASSQDPGPNEQFF.

This clone appeared a single time. The chain has TRBV7-9 and TRBJ2-5; 12 bases match TRBD2. V dropped 9 bases and J dropped 5; count of bases not matched to a gene: 7. The CDR3 is made up of 14 amino acids. Germline lookup yields CDR1 SEHNR and CDR2 FQNEAQ (reference sequence). The CDR3 nucleotides are TGTGCCAGTTCGACTAGCGGGGGTTTGGAGACCCAGTACTTC. As protein: CASSTSGGLETQYF.

V is TRBV11-2 and J is TRBJ2-1; 10 bases agree with TRBD2. This CDR3 comprises 12 residues. V shed 5 bases and J 8 bases; nucleotides not matched to a gene: 0. CDR1 is SGHAT and CDR2 is FQNNGV in the germline V gene. The CDR3 region has the DNA TGTGCCAGCAGCGGACTAGCGGATGAGCAGTTCTTC. Translation gives CASSGLADEQFF.